This T cell receptor beta chain was documented in a study of blood T cells in healthy people across ages. This CDR3 has 12 residues. Trimming left V 6 bases short and J 9 bases short, with 15 bases between. The germline V gene has CDR1 SQVTM and CDR2 ANQGSEA. Using a J-beta primer mix together with a sample-barcoded 5' primer, a second PCR was run for about 7 to 12 cycles. Each CDR3 protein gets one entry after TCRdb re-called the 5' RACE reads with MiXCR. The sample yields over a million distinct CDR3 sequences, 40% to 55% seen once. The chain has TRBV29-1 and TRBJ2-1; D remains ambiguous. The receptor comes from a woman aged 55-70 years in good health. Sequencing input: blood. The CDR3 here is CSVRPPPGEQFF. The CDR3 DNA follows: TGCAGCGTCCGTCCGCCCCCTGGTGAGCAGTTCTTC.